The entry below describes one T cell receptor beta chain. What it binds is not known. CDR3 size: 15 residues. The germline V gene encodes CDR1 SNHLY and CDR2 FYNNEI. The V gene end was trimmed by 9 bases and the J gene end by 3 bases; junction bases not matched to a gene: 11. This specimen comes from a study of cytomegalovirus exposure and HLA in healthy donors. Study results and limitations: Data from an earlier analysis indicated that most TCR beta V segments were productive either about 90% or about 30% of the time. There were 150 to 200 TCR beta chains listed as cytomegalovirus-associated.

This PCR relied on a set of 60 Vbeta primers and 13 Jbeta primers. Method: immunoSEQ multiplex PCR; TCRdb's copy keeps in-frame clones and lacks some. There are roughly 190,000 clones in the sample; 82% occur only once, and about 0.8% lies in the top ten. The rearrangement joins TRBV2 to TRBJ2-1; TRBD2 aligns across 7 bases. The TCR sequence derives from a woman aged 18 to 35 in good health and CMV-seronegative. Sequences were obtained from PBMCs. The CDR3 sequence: CASRLSGDYYNEQFF. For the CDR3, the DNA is TGTGCCAGTCGGTTAAGCGGGGACTACTACAATGAGCAGTTCTTC.